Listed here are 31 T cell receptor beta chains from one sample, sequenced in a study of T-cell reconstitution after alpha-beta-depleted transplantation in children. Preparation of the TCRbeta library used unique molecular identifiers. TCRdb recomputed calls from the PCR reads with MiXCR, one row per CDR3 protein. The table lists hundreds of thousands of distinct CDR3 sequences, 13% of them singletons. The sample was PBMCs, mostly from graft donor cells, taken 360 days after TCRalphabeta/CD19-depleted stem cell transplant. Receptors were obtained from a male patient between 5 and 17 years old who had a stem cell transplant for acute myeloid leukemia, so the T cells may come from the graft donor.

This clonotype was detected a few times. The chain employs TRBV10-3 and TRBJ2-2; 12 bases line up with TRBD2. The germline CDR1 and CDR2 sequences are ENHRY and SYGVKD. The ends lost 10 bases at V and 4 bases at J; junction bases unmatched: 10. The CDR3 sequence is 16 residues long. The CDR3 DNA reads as TGTGCCACCCGGACTAGCGGGATAGGAGGCACCGGGGAGCTGTTTTTT. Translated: CATRTSGIGGTGELFF.

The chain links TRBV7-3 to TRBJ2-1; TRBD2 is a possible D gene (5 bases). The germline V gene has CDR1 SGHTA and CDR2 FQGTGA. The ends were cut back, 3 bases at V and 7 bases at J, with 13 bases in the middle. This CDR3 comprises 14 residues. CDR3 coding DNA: TGTGCCAGCAGCTTCACCTCACTAGTGAATGAGCAGTTCTTC. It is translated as CASSFTSLVNEQFF.

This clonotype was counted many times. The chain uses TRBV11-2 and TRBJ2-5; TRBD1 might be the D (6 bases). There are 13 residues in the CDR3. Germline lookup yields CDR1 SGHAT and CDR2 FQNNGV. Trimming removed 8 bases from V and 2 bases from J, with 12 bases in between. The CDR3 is CASCTGSQETQYF. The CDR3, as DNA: TGTGCCAGCTGTACAGGGTCACAAGAGACCCAGTACTTC.

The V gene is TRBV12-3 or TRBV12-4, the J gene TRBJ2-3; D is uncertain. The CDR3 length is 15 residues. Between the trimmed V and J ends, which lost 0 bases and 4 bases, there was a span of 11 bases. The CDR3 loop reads CASSLAGHSADTQYF. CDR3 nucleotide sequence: TGTGCCAGCAGTTTAGCAGGGCATTCCGCAGATACGCAGTATTTT.

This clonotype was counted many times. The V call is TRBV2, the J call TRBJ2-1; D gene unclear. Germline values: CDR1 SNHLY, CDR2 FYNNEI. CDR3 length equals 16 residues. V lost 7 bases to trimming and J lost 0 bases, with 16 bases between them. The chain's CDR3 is CASTRTIMSSYNEQFF. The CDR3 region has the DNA TGTGCCAGCACACGAACAATCATGAGCTCCTACAATGAGCAGTTCTTC.

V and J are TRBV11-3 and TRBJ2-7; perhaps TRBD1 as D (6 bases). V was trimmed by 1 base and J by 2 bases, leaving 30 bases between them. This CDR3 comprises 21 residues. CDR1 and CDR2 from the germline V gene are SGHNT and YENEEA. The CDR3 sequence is CASSLGGGQSAVVLPPYEQYF. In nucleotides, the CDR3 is TGTGCCAGCAGCTTAGGAGGGGGACAATCAGCGGTCGTACTTCCTCCCTACGAGCAGTACTTC.

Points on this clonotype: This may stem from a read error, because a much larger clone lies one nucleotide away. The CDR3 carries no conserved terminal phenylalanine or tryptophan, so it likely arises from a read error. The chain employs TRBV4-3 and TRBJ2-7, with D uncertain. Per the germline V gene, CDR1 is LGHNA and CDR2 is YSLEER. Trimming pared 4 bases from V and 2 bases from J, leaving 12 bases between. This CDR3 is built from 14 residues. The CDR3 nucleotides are TGCGCCAGCAGCCCACTAATAACCGCCTACGAGCAGTACTAC. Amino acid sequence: CASSPLITAYEQYY.

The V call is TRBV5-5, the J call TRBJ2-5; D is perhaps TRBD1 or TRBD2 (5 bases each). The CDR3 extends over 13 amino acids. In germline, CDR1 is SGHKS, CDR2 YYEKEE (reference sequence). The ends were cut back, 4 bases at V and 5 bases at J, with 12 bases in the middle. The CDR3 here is CASSPRERETQYF. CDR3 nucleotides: TGTGCCAGCAGCCCCAGGGAGAGGGAGACCCAGTACTTC.

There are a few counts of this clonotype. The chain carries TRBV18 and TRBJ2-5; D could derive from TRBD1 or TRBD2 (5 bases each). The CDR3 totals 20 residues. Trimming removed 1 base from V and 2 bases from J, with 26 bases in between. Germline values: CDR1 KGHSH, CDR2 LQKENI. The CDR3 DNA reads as TGTGCCAGCTCACCACTAGCCGGTGGGGTTCCGAGGGGTTCTCAAGAGACCCAGTACTTC. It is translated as CASSPLAGGVPRGSQETQYF.

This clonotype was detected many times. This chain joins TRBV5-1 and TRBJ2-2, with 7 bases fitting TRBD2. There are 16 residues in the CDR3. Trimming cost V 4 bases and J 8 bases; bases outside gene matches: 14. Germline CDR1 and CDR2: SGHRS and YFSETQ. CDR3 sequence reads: CASSPTPRTSTGELFF. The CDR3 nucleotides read TGCGCCAGCAGCCCCACCCCCCGGACTAGTACTGGGGAGCTGTTTTTT.

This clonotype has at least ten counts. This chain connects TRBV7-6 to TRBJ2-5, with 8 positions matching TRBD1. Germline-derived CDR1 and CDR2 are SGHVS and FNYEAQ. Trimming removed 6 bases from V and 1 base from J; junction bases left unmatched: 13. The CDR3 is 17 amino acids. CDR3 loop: CASSIFPATGAQETQYF. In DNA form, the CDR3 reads TGTGCCAGCAGTATTTTCCCGGCGACAGGGGCCCAAGAGACCCAGTACTTC.

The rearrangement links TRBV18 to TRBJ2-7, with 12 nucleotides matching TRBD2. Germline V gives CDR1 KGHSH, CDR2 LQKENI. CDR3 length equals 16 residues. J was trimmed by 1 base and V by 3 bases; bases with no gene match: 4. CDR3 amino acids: CASSPLTSGGSYEQYF. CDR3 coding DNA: TGTGCCAGCTCACCTCTGACTAGCGGGGGATCCTACGAGCAGTACTTC.

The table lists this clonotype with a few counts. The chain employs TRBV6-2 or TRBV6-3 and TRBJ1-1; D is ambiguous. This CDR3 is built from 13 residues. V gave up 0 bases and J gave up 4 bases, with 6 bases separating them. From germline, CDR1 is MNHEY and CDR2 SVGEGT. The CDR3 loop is CASSYSHGTEAFF. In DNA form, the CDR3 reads TGTGCCAGCAGTTACTCCCACGGCACTGAAGCTTTCTTT.

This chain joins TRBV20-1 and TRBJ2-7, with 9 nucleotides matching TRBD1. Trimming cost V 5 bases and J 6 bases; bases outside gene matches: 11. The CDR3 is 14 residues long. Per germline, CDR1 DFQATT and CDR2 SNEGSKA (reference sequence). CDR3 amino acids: CSARWTGESGEQYF. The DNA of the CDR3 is TGCAGTGCTCGTTGGACAGGGGAGTCGGGCGAGCAGTACTTC.

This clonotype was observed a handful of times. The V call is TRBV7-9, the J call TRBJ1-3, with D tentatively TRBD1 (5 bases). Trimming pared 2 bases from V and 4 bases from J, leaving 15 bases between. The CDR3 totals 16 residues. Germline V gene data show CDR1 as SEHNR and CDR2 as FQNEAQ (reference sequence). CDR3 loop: CASSLTTGSLGNTIYF. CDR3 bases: TGTGCCAGCAGCTTAACCACAGGAAGCCTCGGAAACACCATATATTTT.

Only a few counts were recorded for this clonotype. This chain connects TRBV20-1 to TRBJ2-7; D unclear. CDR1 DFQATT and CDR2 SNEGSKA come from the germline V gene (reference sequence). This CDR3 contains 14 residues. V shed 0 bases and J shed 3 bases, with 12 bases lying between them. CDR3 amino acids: CSARELKELYEQYF. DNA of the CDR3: TGCAGTGCTAGAGAATTGAAGGAGCTCTACGAGCAGTACTTC.

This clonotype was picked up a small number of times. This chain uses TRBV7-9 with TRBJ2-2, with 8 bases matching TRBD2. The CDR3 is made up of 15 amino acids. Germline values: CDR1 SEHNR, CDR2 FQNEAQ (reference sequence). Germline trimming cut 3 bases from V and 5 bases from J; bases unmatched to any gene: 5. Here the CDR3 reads CASSFRLAITGELFF. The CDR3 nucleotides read TGTGCCAGCAGCTTCCGACTAGCGATAACCGGGGAGCTGTTTTTT.

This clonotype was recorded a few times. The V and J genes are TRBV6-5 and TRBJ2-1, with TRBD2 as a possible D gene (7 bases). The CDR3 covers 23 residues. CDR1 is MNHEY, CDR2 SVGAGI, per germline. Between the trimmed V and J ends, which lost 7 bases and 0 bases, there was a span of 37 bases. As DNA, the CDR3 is TGTGCCAGCAAGTCCCAGGGACACCAAGGGGGGAGGGCCCTGGAAAGCTCCTACAATGAGCAGTTCTTC. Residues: CASKSQGHQGGRALESSYNEQFF.

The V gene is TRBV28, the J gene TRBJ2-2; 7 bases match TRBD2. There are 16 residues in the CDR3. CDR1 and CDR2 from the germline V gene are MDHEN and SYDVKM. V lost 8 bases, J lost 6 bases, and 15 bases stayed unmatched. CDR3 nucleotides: TGTGCCAGCTTGCGCCCTAGCGGCTATCAGTCCGGGGAGCTGTTTTTT. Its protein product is CASLRPSGYQSGELFF.

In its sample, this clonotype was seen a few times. The CDR3 bases are TGTGCCAGCAGCAACCAACGGGGGGAGGCGGGAGGCACAGATACGCAGTATTTT. This codes for CASSNQRGEAGGTDTQYF. This rearrangement joins TRBV28 to TRBJ2-3, with TRBD2 matching over 7 bases. J lost 1 base, V lost 6 bases, and 16 bases had no gene match. The CDR3 is made up of 18 amino acids. CDR1 and CDR2 (germline): MDHEN, SYDVKM.

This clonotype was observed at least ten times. In DNA, the CDR3 is TGTGCCAGCAGCTTCGGACAGGATGGGACCCAGTACTTC. Protein: CASSFGQDGTQYF. This sequence joins TRBV7-3 and TRBJ2-5, with 7 bases aligning to TRBD1. V lost 3 bases and J lost 7; bases outside the gene matches: 5. The CDR3 runs 13 residues. Germline CDR1 SGHTA, CDR2 FQGTGA.

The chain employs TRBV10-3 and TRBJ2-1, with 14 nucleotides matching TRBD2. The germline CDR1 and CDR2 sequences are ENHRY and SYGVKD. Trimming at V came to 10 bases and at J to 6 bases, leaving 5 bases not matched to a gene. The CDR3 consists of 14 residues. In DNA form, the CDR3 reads TGTGCCACTGGACTAGCGGGAGGAGTCAATGAGCAGTTCTTC. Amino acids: CATGLAGGVNEQFF.

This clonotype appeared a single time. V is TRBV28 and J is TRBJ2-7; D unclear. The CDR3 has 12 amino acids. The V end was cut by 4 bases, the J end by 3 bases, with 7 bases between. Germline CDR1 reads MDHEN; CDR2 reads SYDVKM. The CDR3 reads CASSSTYYEQYF. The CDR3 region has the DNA TGTGCCAGCAGTTCCACTTACTACGAGCAGTACTTC.

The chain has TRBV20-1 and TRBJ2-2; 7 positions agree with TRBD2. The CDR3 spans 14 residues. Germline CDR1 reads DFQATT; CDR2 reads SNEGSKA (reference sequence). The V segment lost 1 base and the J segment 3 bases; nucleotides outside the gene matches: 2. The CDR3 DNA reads TGCAGTGCTAGAGCGGGACTATACACCGGGGAGCTGTTTTTT. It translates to CSARAGLYTGELFF.

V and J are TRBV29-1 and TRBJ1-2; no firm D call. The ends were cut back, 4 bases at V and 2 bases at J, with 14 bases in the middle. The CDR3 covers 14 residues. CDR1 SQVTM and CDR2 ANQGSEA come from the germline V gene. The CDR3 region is CSVVRLPINYGYTF. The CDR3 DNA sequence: TGCAGCGTTGTGAGGCTCCCCATAAACTATGGCTACACCTTC.

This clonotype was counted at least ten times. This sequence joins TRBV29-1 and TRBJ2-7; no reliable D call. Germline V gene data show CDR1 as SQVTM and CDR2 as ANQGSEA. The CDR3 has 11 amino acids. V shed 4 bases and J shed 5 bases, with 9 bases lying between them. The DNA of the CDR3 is TGCAGCGTTGGATGGGCGGACGAGCAGTACTTC. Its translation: CSVGWADEQYF.

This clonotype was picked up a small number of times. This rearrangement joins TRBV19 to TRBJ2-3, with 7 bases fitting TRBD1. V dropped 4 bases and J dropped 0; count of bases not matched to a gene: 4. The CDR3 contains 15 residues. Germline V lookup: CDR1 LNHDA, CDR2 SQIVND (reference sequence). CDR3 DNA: TGTGCCAGTAGTAGGACAGGCTCTAGCACAGATACGCAGTATTTT. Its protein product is CASSRTGSSTDTQYF.

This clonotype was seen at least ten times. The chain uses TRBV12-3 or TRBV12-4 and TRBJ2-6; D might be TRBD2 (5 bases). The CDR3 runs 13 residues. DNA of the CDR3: TGTGCGAAGGAGGACTCTGGGGCCAACGTCCTGACTTTC. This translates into CAKEDSGANVLTF.

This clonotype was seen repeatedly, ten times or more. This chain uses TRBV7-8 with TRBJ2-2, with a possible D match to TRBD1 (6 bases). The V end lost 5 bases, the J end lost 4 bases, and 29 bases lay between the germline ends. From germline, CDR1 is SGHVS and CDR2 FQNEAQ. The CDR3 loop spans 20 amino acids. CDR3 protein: CASSKVKGDKSLRSTGELFF. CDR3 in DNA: TGTGCCAGCAGCAAAGTTAAGGGGGACAAATCCCTGAGGAGCACCGGGGAGCTGTTTTTT.

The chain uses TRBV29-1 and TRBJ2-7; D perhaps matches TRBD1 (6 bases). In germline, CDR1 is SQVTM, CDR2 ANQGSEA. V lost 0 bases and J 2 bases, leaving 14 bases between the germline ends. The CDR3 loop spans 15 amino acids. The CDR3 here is CSVEEGGRIPYEQYF. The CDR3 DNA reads TGCAGCGTTGAAGAAGGGGGACGGATCCCCTACGAGCAGTACTTC.

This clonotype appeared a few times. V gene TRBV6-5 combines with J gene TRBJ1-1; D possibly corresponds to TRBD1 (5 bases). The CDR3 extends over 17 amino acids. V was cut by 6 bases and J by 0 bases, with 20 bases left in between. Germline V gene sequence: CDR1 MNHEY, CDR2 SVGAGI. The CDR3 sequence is CASSPLGGGSMNTEAFF. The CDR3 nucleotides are TGTGCCAGCAGCCCACTGGGGGGGGGAAGCATGAACACTGAAGCTTTCTTT.